What follows is one T cell receptor beta chain and its context. Its antigen remains unidentified. The entry originates in a study of shared clonotypes between healthy human individuals. Clones were sequenced by immunoSEQ multiplex PCR, and TCRdb holds only the in-frame ones, with some missing. This sample has about 1 million clones, with around 78% found just once. Study outcomes and limitations: The study sampled only blood, and tissue repertoires likely differ.

The sequenced sample was memory CD4+ T cells from PBMCs. Subset indicated: CD45RA-negative fraction. The TCR was taken from a man aged 18 to 29 in good health. Some clones in this sample may be carry-over from other donors' samples.

The CDR3 spells CASTTPGRNEQFF. CDR3 bases: TGTGCCAGCACCACTCCGGGGAGAAATGAGCAGTTCTTC. This chain links TRBV28 with TRBJ2-1; D perhaps matches TRBD2 (5 bases). V lost 7 bases and J lost 7, with 14 bases in between. The CDR3 loop spans 13 amino acids. CDR1 MDHEN and CDR2 SYDVKM come from the germline V gene. Complete variable domain (other parts from reference TRBV28 and TRBJ2-1): DVKVTQSSRYLVKRTGEKVFLECVQDMDHENMFWYRQDPGLGLRLIYFSYDVKMKEKGDIPEGYSVSREKKERFSLILESASTNQTSMYLCASTTPGRNEQFFGPGTRLTVL.